This T cell receptor (beta chain) was identified during a study of control samples from healthy donors and cancer patients. TCRdb's copy holds only in-frame clones and misses some; the assay was immunoSEQ multiplex PCR. The sample consists of 400,000 to 450,000 clones, 75% to 95% of them appearing once. CDR1 and CDR2 from the germline V gene are LGHNT and FRNRAP. There are 13 residues in the CDR3. The germline V and J ends were trimmed by 4 bases and 2 bases, with 7 bases remaining between them. This clonotype was obtained from a man between 40 and 49 years old with head and neck cancer. The J gene is TRBJ2-3, the V gene TRBV12-5, with D possibly being TRBD2 (5 bases). Sequencing was carried out using PBMCs. CDR3 coding DNA: TGTGCTAGTGGTTCCGACTACACAGATACGCAGTATTTT. The encoded protein is CASGSDYTDTQYF.